This paragraph reports one T cell receptor (beta chain). This sample is part of a study of T cells after posttransplantation cyclophosphamide. Here immunoSEQ multiplex PCR was the method, and the copy in TCRdb shows in-frame clones only, minus some. The repertoire holds around 9,000 clones, roughly 98% seen once, with about 0.25% in the top ten. This CDR3 region has 13 residues. Germline loops: CDR1 SGHAT, CDR2 FQNNGV. Trimming stripped 1 base from V and 8 bases from J, with 11 bases between. The chain recombines TRBV11-2 with TRBJ1-2, with a weak D call TRBD1 (5 bases). The material sequenced was naive CD8+ T cells sorted from PBMCs. The source is a man aged 45 to 65 in good health, CMV-negative, and a related stem cell transplant donor. The CDR3 loop reads CASSLGVGGGYTF. As DNA, the CDR3 is TGTGCCAGCAGCTTAGGAGTCGGGGGGGGCTACACCTTC.